The source of this TCR beta chain is a study of Graves' ophthalmopathy and Graves' hyperthyroidism. At the level of the study: Stable hyperthyroidism was defined by absence of ophthalmopathy within 18 months of follow-up.

CDR3 length: 14 amino acids. V lost 5 bases and J lost 9; bases outside the gene matches: 10. The germline V gene has CDR1 SEHNR and CDR2 FQNEAQ (reference sequence). RNA transcripts served as template for amplifying TCR beta CDR3 sequences. HTBI primers served in a first-round RT-PCR, which a second-round multiplex PCR followed. A single record per CDR3 protein comes from TCRdb applying MiXCR to the multiplex PCR reads. The sample lists roughly 1.1 million distinct CDR3 sequences; about 38% were seen once. The TCR sequence derives from an adult man with Graves' hyperthyroidism. The rearrangement uses TRBV7-9 and TRBJ2-4; 7 nucleotides agree with TRBD1. What was sequenced was peripheral blood or thyroid tissue (not recorded which). The CDR3 DNA reads TGTGCCAGCAGCCCTAGACAGGGTTTGGGCATTCAGTACTTC. It encodes CASSPRQGLGIQYF.